A single sample is the source of the 21 T cell receptor beta chains below, sequenced in a study of cytomegalovirus exposure and HLA in healthy donors. The PCR contained 60 Vbeta and 13 Jbeta primers. Sequencing was performed with immunoSEQ multiplex PCR; in TCRdb, only in-frame clones are kept and a portion is missing. The sample shows 75,000 to 90,000 clones, 60% to 75% of them seen only once. Sequencing was done on a sample of PBMCs. The receptors originated from a woman aged 40 to 50 in good health and CMV-seropositive.

The chain recombines TRBV5-1 with TRBJ1-2; TRBD1 might be the D (6 bases). This CDR3 spans 15 amino acids. V was shortened by 4 bases and J by 2 bases, with 15 bases between the two germline ends. The germline V gene has CDR1 SGHRS and CDR2 YFSETQ. Here the CDR3 DNA reads TGCGCCAGCAGCGCCGTATATAGGGGGAACTATGGCTACACCTTC. Encoded protein: CASSAVYRGNYGYTF.

V is TRBV28 and J is TRBJ1-3; a possible D gene is TRBD1 (6 bases). Germline V CDR1 and CDR2: MDHEN, SYDVKM. This CDR3 is 16 amino acids long. V was pared by 3 bases and J by 1 base, with 13 bases between. The CDR3 reads CASSLGGAGSGNTIYF. The CDR3 nucleotides are TGTGCCAGCAGTTTGGGGGGGGCCGGTTCTGGAAACACCATATATTTT.

This clone came up a few times. V gene TRBV2 combines with J gene TRBJ2-3, with 9 nucleotides matching TRBD1. The CDR3 loop spans 15 amino acids. Unmatched junction bases numbered 5, after V lost 6 bases and J lost 1 base. Per germline, CDR1 SNHLY and CDR2 FYNNEI. CDR3 sequence: CASRHRDRGTDTQYF. CDR3 DNA sequence: TGTGCCAGCAGACACCGGGACAGGGGCACAGATACGCAGTATTTT.

A single count supports this clone. The chain carries TRBV4-1 and TRBJ2-7; no reliable D call. Trimming took 0 bases from V and 5 from J, leaving 17 bases between them. This CDR3 spans 16 amino acids. CDR1 and CDR2 (germline): MGHRA, YSYEKL. The CDR3 nucleotides read TGCGCCAGCAGCCAAGAACGCTCAGGCCTTGGGCACGAGCAGTACTTC. Translating gives CASSQERSGLGHEQYF.

This clone came up a few times. J is TRBJ2-7 and V is TRBV5-6; 8 bases are shared with TRBD1. V lost 1 base and J lost 4; bases outside the gene matches: 10. Germline CDR1 reads SGHDT; CDR2 reads YYEEEE. The CDR3 totals 16 residues. The CDR3 nucleotides read TGTGCCAGCAGCTTGAGTGGACAGGGAGTACTGTACGAGCAGTACTTC. Translation gives CASSLSGQGVLYEQYF.

This chain connects TRBV27 to TRBJ1-2; D is possibly TRBD1 (6 bases). This CDR3 has 15 residues. The germline gives CDR1 MNHEY, CDR2 SMNVEV (reference sequence). Trimming left V 5 bases short and J 1 base short, with 14 bases between. CDR3 coding DNA: TGTGCCAGCAGTCCCGGACAGCTAGTTAACTATGGCTACACCTTC. Residues: CASSPGQLVNYGYTF.

V is TRBV5-4 and J is TRBJ2-1; TRBD1 aligns across 7 bases. Germline V gene data show CDR1 as SGHNT and CDR2 as YYREEE (reference sequence). This CDR3 region has 14 residues. J was trimmed by 9 bases and V by 1 base; bases with no gene match: 7. CDR3 nucleotide sequence: TGTGCCAGCAGCTTGAACAGGGGAGAGGGTGAGCAGTTCTTC. The encoded protein is CASSLNRGEGEQFF.

This chain joins TRBV28 and TRBJ1-2; D may be TRBD1 (6 bases). V gave up 10 bases and J gave up 2 bases, with 11 bases separating them. This CDR3 contains 12 residues. The germline V gene has CDR1 MDHEN and CDR2 SYDVKM. CDR3 in amino acids: CAIRTANYGYTF. CDR3 in DNA: TGTGCCATCCGGACAGCAAACTATGGCTACACCTTC.

V and J are TRBV27 and TRBJ1-1, with 7 bases lining up with TRBD1. V was clipped by 2 bases and J by 1 base; unmatched bases: 10. CDR3 length equals 17 residues. Germline assignment: CDR1 MNHEY and CDR2 SMNVEV (reference sequence). This CDR3 is CASSLAIIQGPNTEAFF. The DNA of the CDR3 is TGTGCCAGCAGTTTAGCAATTATACAGGGGCCGAACACTGAAGCTTTCTTT.

The gene calls are TRBV28 and TRBJ2-7, with D possibly being TRBD1 (5 bases). CDR1 and CDR2 from the germline V gene are MDHEN and SYDVKM. This CDR3 has 11 amino acids. Trimming removed 6 bases at V and 4 bases at J, with 7 bases between. CDR3 coding DNA: TGTGCCAGCAGCCAGGGATACGAGCAGTACTTC. Protein: CASSQGYEQYF.

The chain is built from TRBV29-1 and TRBJ2-5; 7 nucleotides match TRBD1. J lost 2 bases, V lost 6 bases, and 6 bases had no gene match. The CDR3 runs to 13 residues. The germline gives CDR1 SQVTM, CDR2 ANQGSEA. For the CDR3, the DNA is TGCAGCGTGAGGGGGCCTCAACAAGAGACCCAGTACTTC. Amino acids: CSVRGPQQETQYF.

V gene TRBV6-1 combines with J gene TRBJ1-1; 7 nucleotides agree with TRBD1. The CDR3 consists of 14 residues. Trimming removed 3 bases from V and 1 base from J; junction bases left unmatched: 2. The germline V gene encodes CDR1 MNHNS and CDR2 SASEGT. The CDR3 spells CASSEGQTNTEAFF. CDR3 in DNA: TGTGCCAGCAGTGAGGGACAGACGAACACTGAAGCTTTCTTT.

This clone showed up just a few times. CDR3 sequence reads: CASRPTGNTGELFF. The CDR3 bases are TGTGCCAGCAGGCCGACAGGAAACACCGGGGAGCTGTTTTTT. The chain carries TRBV28 and TRBJ2-2, with D tentatively TRBD1 (6 bases). This CDR3 has 14 amino acids. Trimming pared 6 bases from V and 2 bases from J, leaving 10 bases between. Germline values: CDR1 MDHEN, CDR2 SYDVKM.

V and J are TRBV30 and TRBJ2-1; 9 nucleotides agree with TRBD2. CDR1 GTSNPN and CDR2 SVGIG come from the germline V gene (reference sequence). This CDR3 is 14 amino acids long. Losses at the gene ends were 4 bases for V and 9 bases for J; bases not matched to a gene: 10. The CDR3 protein is CAWTKAGGVSEQFF. For the CDR3, the DNA is TGTGCCTGGACGAAGGCGGGAGGGGTTAGTGAGCAGTTCTTC.

The genes are TRBV6-6 and TRBJ2-5, with D hard to call. V was clipped by 6 bases and J by 3 bases, with 11 bases between them. CDR3 length: 13 amino acids. The V gene's germline CDR1 is MNHNY and CDR2 SVGAGI (reference sequence). CDR3 in amino acids: CASREPAKETQYF. For the CDR3, the DNA is TGTGCCAGCAGGGAGCCAGCGAAAGAGACCCAGTACTTC.

The rearrangement uses TRBV27 and TRBJ1-1, with D perhaps TRBD1 (5 bases). Germline CDR1 and CDR2: MNHEY and SMNVEV (reference sequence). Trimming shortened V by 7 bases and J by 0 bases, and 12 bases separated the two germline ends. The CDR3 extends over 14 amino acids. The CDR3 region has the DNA TGTGCCAGCACCCCGGGGGGGATGAACACTGAAGCTTTCTTT. Protein: CASTPGGMNTEAFF.

The rearrangement joins TRBV6-6 to TRBJ1-1, with 11 bases aligning to TRBD1. Germline loops: CDR1 MNHNY, CDR2 SVGAGI (reference sequence). CDR3 length equals 16 residues. V shed 4 bases, J shed 4 bases, and the junction held 8 bases outside the gene matches. CDR3: CASSSPGTGGPTEAFF. The CDR3 coding sequence is TGTGCCAGCAGTTCCCCCGGGACAGGGGGACCCACTGAAGCTTTCTTT.

This clone was seen a handful of times. This sequence joins TRBV5-1 and TRBJ2-3; D remains ambiguous. The CDR3 consists of 13 residues. The V and J ends lost 4 bases and 4 bases respectively, with 10 bases between them. In germline, CDR1 is SGHRS, CDR2 YFSETQ. The CDR3 nucleotides read TGCGCCAGCAGCCCCACCTACGCAGATACGCAGTATTTT. Translated: CASSPTYADTQYF.

J is TRBJ1-2 and V is TRBV7-6; D call uncertain. The germline CDR1 and CDR2 sequences are SGHVS and FNYEAQ. The ends were cut back, 2 bases at V and 8 bases at J, with 12 bases in the middle. The CDR3 covers 13 residues. CDR3 amino acids: CASSLSPGQGYTF. The CDR3 DNA reads TGTGCCAGCAGCTTAAGTCCAGGCCAGGGCTACACCTTC.

This clone was observed a handful of times. The V call is TRBV2, the J call TRBJ2-5; 14 bases match TRBD2. This CDR3 is 14 amino acids long. The germline V gene encodes CDR1 SNHLY and CDR2 FYNNEI. V shed 6 bases, J shed 4 bases, and the junction held 1 base outside the gene matches. In nucleotides, the CDR3 is TGTGCCAGCAGGACTAGCGGGAGGGTAGAGACCCAGTACTTC. Its translation is CASRTSGRVETQYF.

This clone was seen just once. CDR3 sequence: CASSLGPPSLTGYTF. In DNA form, the CDR3 reads TGTGCCAGCAGTTTAGGTCCTCCAAGCCTTACGGGCTACACCTTC. The rearrangement links TRBV28 to TRBJ1-2; D is uncertain. CDR1 is MDHEN and CDR2 is SYDVKM in the germline V gene. The CDR3 extends over 15 amino acids. The V and J ends lost 2 bases and 8 bases respectively, with 18 bases between them.